In this sample, the clone carrying this T cell receptor (beta chain) turned up once. The data derive from a study of control samples from healthy donors and cancer patients. The CDR3 runs 12 residues. The V and J ends lost 4 bases and 4 bases respectively, with 5 bases between them. CDR1 and CDR2 (germline): SNHLY, FYNNEI. Sequenced by immunoSEQ multiplex PCR; TCRdb stores in-frame clones only, minus some. The data show about 69,000 clones, more than 80% seen once. The specimen was PBMCs. The clonotype originates from a woman aged 45-65 years with lung cancer. This sequence joins TRBV2 and TRBJ1-3; D call uncertain. The CDR3 sequence is CASSGSGNTIYF. The DNA of the CDR3 is TGTGCCAGCAGTGGTTCCGGAAACACCATATATTTT.